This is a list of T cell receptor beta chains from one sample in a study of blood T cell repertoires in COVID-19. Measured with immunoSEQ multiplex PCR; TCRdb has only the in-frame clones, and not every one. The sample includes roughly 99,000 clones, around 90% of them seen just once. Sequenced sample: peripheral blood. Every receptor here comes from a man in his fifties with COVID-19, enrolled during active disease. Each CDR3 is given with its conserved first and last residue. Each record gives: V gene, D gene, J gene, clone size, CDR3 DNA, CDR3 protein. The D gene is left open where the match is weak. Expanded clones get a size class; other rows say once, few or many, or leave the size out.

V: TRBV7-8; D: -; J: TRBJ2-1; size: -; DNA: TGTGCCAGCAGCTTAGTCGTCAATGAGCAGTTCTTC; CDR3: CASSLVVNEQFF
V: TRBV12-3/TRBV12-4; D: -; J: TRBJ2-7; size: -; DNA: TGTGCCAGCAGGATACAGGGCACCCAAGCGCAGTACTTC; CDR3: CASRIQGTQAQYF
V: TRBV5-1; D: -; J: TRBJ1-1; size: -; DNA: TGCGCCAGCAGCTTGGCTCCGAACACTGAAGCTTTCTTT; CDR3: CASSLAPNTEAFF
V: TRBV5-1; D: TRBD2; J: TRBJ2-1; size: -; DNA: TGCGCCAGCAGAGCATCTAGCGGGGGGGCCTACAATGAGCAGTTCTTC; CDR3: CASRASSGGAYNEQFF
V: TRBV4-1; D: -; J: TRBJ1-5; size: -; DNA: TGCGCCAGCAGCCAAGATCCCTTGCAGCCCCAGCATTTT; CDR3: CASSQDPLQPQHF
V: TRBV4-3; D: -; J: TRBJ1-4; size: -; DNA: TGCGCCAGCAGCGCAGGGGTCCTTAATGAAAAACTGTTTTTT; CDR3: CASSAGVLNEKLFF
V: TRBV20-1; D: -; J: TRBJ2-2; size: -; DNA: TGCAGTGCTACCGGGACAGGGGAGCTGTTTTTT; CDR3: CSATGTGELFF
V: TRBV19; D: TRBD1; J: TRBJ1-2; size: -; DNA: TGTGCCAGTAGCCCCAATACAGGGGTCGGCTACACCTTC; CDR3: CASSPNTGVGYTF
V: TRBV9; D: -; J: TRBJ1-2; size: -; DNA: TGTGCCAGCAGCGTAGAGGAGGGGCGCCTTGGCTACACCTTC; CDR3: CASSVEEGRLGYTF
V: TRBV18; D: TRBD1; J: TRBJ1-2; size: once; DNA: TGTGCCAGCTCACCACAGAGGACAGGGCGAGGCTACACCTTC; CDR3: CASSPQRTGRGYTF